This section outlines one TCR beta chain sequence together with its context. Mismatch with germline at one junction end may stem from a read error. The sample originates from a study of blood T cell repertoires in COVID-19. Germline lookup yields CDR1 SGHRS and CDR2 YFSETQ. The CDR3 is 16 residues long. The data were produced by immunoSEQ multiplex PCR, yet TCRdb's version contains in-frame clones alone and is incomplete. The data show about 52,000 clones, roughly 84% seen once. The V and J genes are TRBV5-1 and TRBJ2-1; the match to TRBD2 covers 9 bases. Sequenced material: peripheral blood. The source of this sequence is a human donor with active COVID-19. The donor label of this sample is uncertain. CDR3 sequence (DNA): TGCACCAGCAGCTTTTCTAGCGGGGTCTCCTACAATGAGCAGTTCTTC. Translated: CTSSFSSGVSYNEQFF.